This T cell receptor (beta chain) was found in a study of cytotoxic CD8 clonotypes in ibrutinib-treated CLL. Profiling relied on immunoSEQ multiplex PCR, and the TCRdb table lists in-frame clones only, not all of them. The sample includes hundreds of thousands of clones, around three quarters of them seen just once. The study, taken as a whole, reports: Once treatment began, public clonotypes, which were uncommon, contracted or stayed stable.

This CDR3 has 13 amino acids. The germline V and J ends were trimmed by 2 bases and 7 bases, with 9 bases remaining between them. Germline lookup yields CDR1 SGHTA and CDR2 FQGNSA. Notes on this clone: Its specificity is not known.

Sequencing was performed on PBMCs, taken after 24 months of ibrutinib treatment. This TCR derives from a human donor with chronic lymphocytic leukemia. The J gene is TRBJ2-1, the V gene TRBV7-2; D ambiguous. This chain's CDR3 is CASSLWVGNEQFF. The CDR3 DNA sequence: TGTGCCAGCAGCTTATGGGTTGGGAATGAGCAGTTCTTC.